Shown below are 7 T cell receptor beta chains from a single sample sequenced in a study of Ad26.COV2.S vaccination and SARS-CoV-2 variants. Noted treatment: 19 received Ad26.COV2.S at low or high dose, single or two shots; several received placebo; per-sample allocation not given. After the first vaccine or placebo injection, samples were drawn on day 63. The repertoire was sequenced with immunoSEQ multiplex PCR; TCRdb's copy has only in-frame clones and lacks some. The sample shows around 340,000 clones, 75% to 90% of them seen only once. The sequencing here drew on peripheral blood, taken in a trial of Ad26.COV2.S vaccine versus placebo. These receptors all stem from a person aged 18-60 years who received the Ad26.COV2.S COVID-19 vaccine or a placebo.

The chain has TRBV5-6 and TRBJ2-7; 13 nucleotides agree with TRBD2. V trimming: 4 bases; J trimming: 3 bases; junction bases outside the gene matches: 4. The germline V gene has CDR1 SGHDT and CDR2 YYEEEE. This CDR3 is built from 15 residues. The CDR3 here is CASSTTSGGYYEQYF. The CDR3 nucleotides are TGTGCCAGCAGCACGACTAGCGGGGGGTACTACGAGCAGTACTTC.

V and J are TRBV28 and TRBJ1-1, with D unresolved. The CDR3 spans 12 residues. V was clipped by 7 bases and J by 2 bases, with 8 bases between them. Per germline, CDR1 MDHEN and CDR2 SYDVKM. This chain's CDR3 is CASIKSNTEAFF. The CDR3 DNA reads as TGTGCCAGCATAAAGTCCAACACTGAAGCTTTCTTT.

This sequence joins TRBV7-2 and TRBJ2-3, with D perhaps matching TRBD2 (6 bases). V lost 3 bases and J lost 4, with 14 bases in between. CDR1 is SGHTA, CDR2 FQGNSA, per germline. The CDR3 has 15 residues. The CDR3, as DNA: TGTGCCAGCAGCTTCGGAGGGCAGGTGGCAGATACGCAGTATTTT. Translated: CASSFGGQVADTQYF.

This chain uses TRBV4-2 with TRBJ1-2; 7 bases line up with TRBD1. With V trimmed by 3 bases and J by 3 bases, 7 bases remained unmatched. The CDR3 spans 15 residues. Germline V gene data show CDR1 as LGHNA and CDR2 as YNFKEQ. The CDR3 DNA reads as TGTGCCAGCAGCCAGCAAGGGGACAGTTACTATGGCTACACCTTC. This translates into CASSQQGDSYYGYTF.

The chain uses TRBV13 and TRBJ1-6, with 7 bases lining up with TRBD1. With 0 bases clipped from V and 1 base from J, the junction kept 15 bases outside the gene matches. CDR3 length: 21 residues. Germline V gene sequence: CDR1 PRHDT, CDR2 FYEKMQ (reference sequence). CDR3 sequence: CASSLGLPQAGGHSYNSPLHF. The CDR3 DNA reads as TGTGCCAGCAGCTTAGGCCTCCCGCAAGCAGGGGGTCATTCCTATAATTCACCCCTCCACTTT.

J is TRBJ2-7 and V is TRBV6-6, with a possible D match to TRBD1 (6 bases). Trimming removed 2 bases from V and 2 bases from J, with 13 bases in between. CDR3 size: 15 residues. Germline loops: CDR1 MNHNY, CDR2 SVGAGI (reference sequence). CDR3 residues: CASSYRQGFAYEQYF. CDR3 bases: TGTGCCAGCAGTTACCGGCAGGGGTTCGCCTACGAGCAGTACTTC.

The chain joins TRBV5-6 to TRBJ1-5; 8 bases agree with TRBD1. V lost 2 bases and J lost 4; bases outside the gene matches: 8. The germline V gene has CDR1 SGHDT and CDR2 YYEEEE. CDR3 length equals 16 residues. The CDR3 nucleotides are TGTGCCAGCAGCTTTCGGGCAGGGGGCTTTAATCAGCCCCAGCATTTT. This codes for CASSFRAGGFNQPQHF.